This TCR beta chain derives from a study of beta chain features in type 1 diabetes (dated by TCRdb to 2016 to 2019). In the study overall: Mean age, gender distribution, total cell number and subset yield were not different between patients and healthy donors. The study compared TCRB repertoires of sorted circulating CD4+ T cell subsets between recently diagnosed type 1 diabetes patients and matched healthy donors. Regulatory and stem cell-like memory subsets were isolated from only 8 patients and about eight healthy donors, whereas naive and central memory subsets came from all 30 or so donors. A total of 100 million to 110 million sorted cells were examined across all samples, and a strong correlation was observed between cell number per subset and RNA yield.

From each donor, a single peripheral blood sample of 100 to 150 mL on average was drawn into heparinised tubes. A BD FACSAria II and a panel including CD45RO, CCR7, CD25, CD127, CD95 and CD27 were used to sort naive, central memory, regulatory and stem cell-like memory CD4+ T cells. Purity was above 98% for every sorted population. PBMCs were isolated right away by Lymphoprep density gradient centrifugation and were stained directly, without culture. So that batch effects would be minimized, each experiment stained and sorted samples in pairs, pairing one healthy donor with one patient. About this clone itself: Its antigen is still unknown. No clone much larger than this one lies a single base away; base qualities are absent.

The High Capacity cDNA Reverse Transcription Kit was used to reverse transcribe all of the isolated RNA, meaning that expressed TCRB transcripts were what got sequenced. Deep immunoSEQ sequencing was applied to naive, central memory and regulatory T cell samples, giving an average of about 3.57 million total reads per sample. After sorted cells were lysed in RLT buffer, RNA was extracted with DNase-treated RNeasy Micro or Mini kits, with the choice depending on cell number. Each cell subset was processed separately to prevent cross-contamination, with patient and healthy donor samples processed together. The immunoSEQ multiplex PCR was used to amplify TCRB sequences from cDNA, generating 87-bp fragments that spanned the CDR3 region. Amplicons were sequenced on the Illumina HiSeq platform. Per the original workflow: Synthetic template baselines were used to correct PCR bias computationally, reads within Hamming distance 2 were collapsed, and singletons that could not be merged were discarded. Reads were aligned to IMGT to assign V, D and J genes, CDR3 length, and insertions or deletions at six rearrangement sites. Within each subset, clonotype counts were normalized to sorted cell number, and only after that were true diversity and Gini coefficients computed with the tcR R package. The overlap coefficient, calculated on TCRB nucleotide sequences, was used to measure repertoire sharing. Out-of-frame TCRB sequences from naive cells were analyzed to stand in for the pre-selection repertoire. TCRdb obtained this table from immuneACCESS and retained in-frame rearrangements with V and J assigned. These tables miss some clones; where compared with another copy, unresolved V genes account for less than half of the shortfall, and the remainder is unexplained. Clone size and V and J calls were adopted from that table, with D and trimming inferred from the DNA. The sample table records about 930,000 clones; roughly a sixth of these occur just once. 0.02% to 0.03% of the sample is in the top ten clones.

Beyond this particular receptor, the publication reports: Only small numbers of individuals were included in the HLA sub-analyses, which left unresolved whether HLA type had any influence on TCRB rearrangement. Because cDNA was sequenced instead of genomic DNA, activated cells with high expression could be over-represented, although the groups did not differ in activation or CD3 levels. Naive, central memory and regulatory TCRB repertoires appeared more similar among patients than among healthy donors. At VDJ recombination sites, patients with type 1 diabetes made fewer insertions and deleted more nucleotides, a pattern implying thymic rearrangement abnormalities. Shorter templates might have been favored by PCR, but patient and control samples were amplified and corrected together, so both groups would have been affected equally by any skew. In all four CD4+ subsets, TCRB CDR3 length was moderately but significantly shorter in type 1 diabetes patients.

The specimen sequenced was naive CD4+ T cells from blood. Read against the paper, the sample's cell subset or site label means: true naive CD4+ T cells. This receptor was identified in a woman aged 18-30 years in good health.

The DNA sequence is as follows: TGTGCCAGCTCACCACCTCGGCCCATCACCGGGGAGCTGTTTTTT. Translation gives CASSPPRPITGELFF. This sequence uses TRBV18 and TRBJ2-2; no D gene call is confident. Relative to germline, V is 0 bases shorter and J is 4 bases shorter, with 9 bases between their ends. The germline V gene gives CDR1 as KGHSH and CDR2 as LQKENI. The cysteine opens and the phenylalanine closes a CDR3 of 15 amino acids. Kept here is only the CDR3 DNA, which spans 45 bases and is read in frame from base 1. This CDR3, with the reference TRBV18 and TRBJ2-2 proteins standing in past its ends, gives the full variable domain NAGVMQNPRHLVRRRGQEARLRCSPMKGHSHVYWYRQLPEEGLKFMVYLQKENIIDESGMPKERFSAEFPKEGPSILRIQQVVRGDSAAYFCASSPPRPITGELFFGEGSRLTVL.